This T cell receptor (beta chain) was sequenced during a study of T cell changes during pregnancy in multiple sclerosis. Clones were read by immunoSEQ multiplex PCR, and TCRdb kept only the in-frame ones, dropping some. The sample includes about 36,000 clones, roughly nine tenths of them seen just once. CDR1 is SGHNT and CDR2 is YYREEE in the germline V gene (reference sequence). V was clipped by 6 bases and J by 3 bases; unmatched bases: 5. The CDR3 length is 13 residues. The sample consisted of CD4+ T cells from peripheral blood mononuclear cells, taken in the second trimester of pregnancy. The chain joins TRBV5-4 to TRBJ2-5, with TRBD1 matching over 7 bases. This receptor was obtained from a female donor in good health, enrolled as a control in a pregnancy study. CDR3 in DNA: TGTGCCAGCAAATTGACAGGGAAAGAGACCCAGTACTTC. Translation: CASKLTGKETQYF.